Detailed here is one TCR beta chain. The antigen remains undetermined. Repertoires were generated with immunoSEQ multiplex PCR, while TCRdb's copy carries only in-frame clones and drops some. Of about 530,000 clones listed, 95% to 97% were seen once; the top ten hold 0.055% to 0.075%. The study enrolled healthy HIV-negative adults without recent acute infections or vaccinations as donors. The data derive from a study of shared clonotypes between healthy human individuals. Overall study context: Three plates were used per donor for CD4 naive, three for CD4 memory, two for CD8 naive and one for CD8 memory.

Study-wide points: The expectation was that sequencing depth would affect clonotype sharing among donors. Across a handful of donors, naive CD4 shared 5% to 5.5%, naive CD8 3.5% to 4%, memory CD4 2% to 2.5%, memory CD8 around 0.36%.

CDR1 and CDR2 (germline): MDHEN, SYDVKM. The CDR3 has 13 residues. V was clipped by 4 bases and J by 5 bases, with 10 bases between them. This TCR came from a woman in her 30s in good health. The V gene is TRBV28, the J gene TRBJ2-3; D gene uncertain. The specimen was naive CD4+ T cells sorted from blood. As to subset: CD45RA+ positively selected. The CDR3 protein is CASSSTNGDTQYF. CDR3 nucleotide sequence: TGTGCCAGCAGTTCAACTAACGGAGATACGCAGTATTTT.